The rows below give T cell receptor beta chains drawn from one sample of a study of T-cell memory formation after mild COVID-19. TCRdb fed the 5' RACE reads into MiXCR, producing one record per CDR3 protein. This table holds fewer than 350,000 distinct CDR3 sequences, approximately 7.6% found once. Sequenced: PBMCs or a T cell subset sorted from them (not recorded which). All receptors come from a man in his late teens or twenties who had mild COVID-19 (a few samples of this study predate the infection). Cell type and time point are not known. The CDR3 runs from the conserved cysteine through the conserved F or W. D genes are given only for firm matches. For some rows the clone size is stated as once, few or many, or as a class when expanded; others skip it.

J gene,V gene,D gene,clone size,CDR3 DNA,CDR3 protein
TRBJ2-3,TRBV19,NA,few,TGTGCCAGTAACTTTGGTTTCACAGATACGCAGTATTTT,CASNFGFTDTQYF
TRBJ2-1,TRBV6-2/TRBV6-3,NA,NA,TGTGCCAGCAGTCGACTAGACGAAGGTAAATTCTTC,CASSRLDEGKFF
TRBJ2-3,TRBV4-2,TRBD1,NA,TGTGCCAGCAGCCAGACGGGACAGGGAGGCACAGATACGCAGTATTTT,CASSQTGQGGTDTQYF
TRBJ2-7,TRBV5-1,NA,few,TGCGCCAGCAGGCCCCCCAGAGTCGACGAGCAGTACTTC,CASRPPRVDEQYF
TRBJ1-3,TRBV12-3/TRBV12-4,NA,NA,TGTGCCAGCACCGTCAGGGGCGATGGAAACACCATATATTTT,CASTVRGDGNTIYF
TRBJ1-2,TRBV4-2,NA,NA,TGTGCCAGCAGCCAAGAAGAAGGGCAGGGTGGAGGCTACACCTTC,CASSQEEGQGGGYTF
TRBJ2-3,TRBV20-1,TRBD2,NA,TGCAGTGCTAGAGATCGCAAGCGGGGGGTGTCAGATACGCAGTATTTT,CSARDRKRGVSDTQYF
TRBJ2-2,TRBV5-1,NA,few,TGCGCCAGCAGCTTGGTGGGGGAGCTTAGAATGGACACCGGGGAGCTGTTTTTT,CASSLVGELRMDTGELFF
TRBJ1-2,TRBV4-1,TRBD1,NA,TGCGCCAGCAGCCGGGACAGGGGGGCCTATGGCTACACCTTC,CASSRDRGAYGYTF
TRBJ1-1,TRBV6-5,NA,few,TGTGCCAGCAGCCCCATGGGTTACGGCACTGAAGCTTTCTTT,CASSPMGYGTEAFF
TRBJ2-5,TRBV24-1,NA,NA,TGTGCCACCAGTGCCGCTCTTGGAATCCAAGAGACCCAGTACTTC,CATSAALGIQETQYF
TRBJ2-7,TRBV14,TRBD2,NA,TGTGCCAGCAGCCACTACCGGGAGGATTCCTACGAGCAGTACTTC,CASSHYREDSYEQYF